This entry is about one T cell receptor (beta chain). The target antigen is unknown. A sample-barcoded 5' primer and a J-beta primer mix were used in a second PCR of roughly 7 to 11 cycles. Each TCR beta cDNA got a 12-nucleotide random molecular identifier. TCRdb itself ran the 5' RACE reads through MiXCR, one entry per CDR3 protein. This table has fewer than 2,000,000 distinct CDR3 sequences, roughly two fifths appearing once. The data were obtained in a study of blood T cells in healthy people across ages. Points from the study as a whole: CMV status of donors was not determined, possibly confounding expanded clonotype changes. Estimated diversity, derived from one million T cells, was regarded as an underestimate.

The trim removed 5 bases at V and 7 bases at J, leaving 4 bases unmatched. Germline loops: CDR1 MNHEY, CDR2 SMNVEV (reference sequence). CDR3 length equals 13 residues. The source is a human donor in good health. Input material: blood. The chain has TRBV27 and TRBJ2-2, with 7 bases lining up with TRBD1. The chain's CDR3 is CASSTQGYGELFF. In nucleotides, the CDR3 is TGTGCCAGCAGTACACAGGGGTACGGGGAGCTGTTTTTT.